The clone carrying this T cell receptor beta chain was detected only a few times. Its antigen is unknown. The protocol was immunoSEQ multiplex PCR, while the TCRdb copy is restricted to in-frame clones and leaves out a portion. Among approximately 76,000 clones listed, approximately 85% were seen once. This record belongs to a study of OX40 agonist ivuxolimab in advanced cancers. Overall study: The diagnoses of dose-escalation patients were hepatocellular carcinoma, melanoma, renal cell or head and neck cancer. Study-wide findings and caveats: Dosing at 0.1 to 3.0 mg/kg was accompanied by clonal expansion of CD4+ and CD8+ blood T cells by week 6. CD8+ T cells (on average) carried more expanded clones than CD4+ T cells.

The sample consisted of CD4+ or CD8+ T cells sorted from blood, taken in a trial of the OX40 agonist ivuxolimab. The clonotype was recovered from an adult with an advanced solid tumor such as melanoma, head and neck, liver or kidney cancer.

Here the CDR3 DNA reads TGTGCCACCGGGCGCTCTAGCGGGGGTGCCTACAATGAGCAGTTCTTC. Its translation is CATGRSSGGAYNEQFF. The rearrangement uses TRBV7-6 and TRBJ2-1, with TRBD2 identical over 10 bases. V lost 10 bases to trimming and J lost 2 bases; unmatched junction nucleotides: 11. The length of the CDR3 is 16 residues. Germline values: CDR1 SGHVS, CDR2 FNYEAQ.